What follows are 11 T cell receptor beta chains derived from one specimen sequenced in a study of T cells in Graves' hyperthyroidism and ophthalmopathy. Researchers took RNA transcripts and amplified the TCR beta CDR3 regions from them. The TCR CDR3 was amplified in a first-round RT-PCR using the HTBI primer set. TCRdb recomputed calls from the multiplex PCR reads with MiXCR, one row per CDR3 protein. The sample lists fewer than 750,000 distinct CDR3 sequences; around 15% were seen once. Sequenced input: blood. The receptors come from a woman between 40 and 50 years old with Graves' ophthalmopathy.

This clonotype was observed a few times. The CDR3 DNA reads TGTGCCAGCAGACAAACAGGGGGCGGAAACACCATATATTTT. This sequence encodes CASRQTGGGNTIYF. The chain recombines TRBV7-8 with TRBJ1-3; 9 nucleotides agree with TRBD1. V shed 6 bases and J 4 bases; nucleotides not matched to a gene: 4. Per germline, CDR1 SGHVS and CDR2 FQNEAQ. This CDR3 has 14 amino acids.

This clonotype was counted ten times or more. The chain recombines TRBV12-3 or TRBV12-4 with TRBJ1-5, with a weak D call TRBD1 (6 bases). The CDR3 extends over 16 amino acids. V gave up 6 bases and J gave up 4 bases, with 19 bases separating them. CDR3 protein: CASRGRGPGSNQPQHF. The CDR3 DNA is TGTGCCAGCAGAGGCCGGGGGCCGGGGTCAAATCAGCCCCAGCATTTT.

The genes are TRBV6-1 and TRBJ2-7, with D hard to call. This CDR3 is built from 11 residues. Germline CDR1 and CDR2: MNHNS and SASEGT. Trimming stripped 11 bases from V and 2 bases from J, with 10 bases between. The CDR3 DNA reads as TGTGCCTTTTGTCCGCCCTACGAGCAGTACTTC. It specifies CAFCPPYEQYF.

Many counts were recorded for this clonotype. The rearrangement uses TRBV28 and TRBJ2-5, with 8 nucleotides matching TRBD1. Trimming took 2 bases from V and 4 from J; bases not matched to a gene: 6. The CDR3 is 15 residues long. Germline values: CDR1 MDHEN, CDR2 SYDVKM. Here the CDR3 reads CASSLRTGLRETQYF. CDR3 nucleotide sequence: TGTGCCAGCAGTTTAAGGACAGGGCTTCGAGAGACCCAGTACTTC.

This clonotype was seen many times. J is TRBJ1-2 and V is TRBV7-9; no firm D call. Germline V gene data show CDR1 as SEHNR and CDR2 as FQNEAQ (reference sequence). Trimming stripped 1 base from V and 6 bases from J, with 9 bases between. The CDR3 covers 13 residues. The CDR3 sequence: CASSLGVRHGYTF. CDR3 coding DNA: TGTGCCAGCAGCTTAGGCGTAAGGCATGGCTACACCTTC.

DNA of the CDR3: TGTGCCAGCAGCCCATTCGGGACAGGCCTGCACACTGAAGCTTTCTTT. Encoded protein: CASSPFGTGLHTEAFF. This chain joins TRBV3-1 and TRBJ1-1, with 8 bases that match TRBD1. Germline CDR1 LGHDT, CDR2 YNNKEL (reference sequence). The CDR3 length is 16 residues. With 4 bases clipped from V and 3 bases from J, the junction kept 10 bases outside the gene matches.

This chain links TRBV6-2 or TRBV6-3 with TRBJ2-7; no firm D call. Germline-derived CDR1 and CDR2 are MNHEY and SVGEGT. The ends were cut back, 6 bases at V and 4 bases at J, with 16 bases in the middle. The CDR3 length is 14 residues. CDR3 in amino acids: CASSRTYFKYEQYF. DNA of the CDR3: TGTGCCAGCAGCAGGACCTACTTTAAATACGAGCAGTACTTC.

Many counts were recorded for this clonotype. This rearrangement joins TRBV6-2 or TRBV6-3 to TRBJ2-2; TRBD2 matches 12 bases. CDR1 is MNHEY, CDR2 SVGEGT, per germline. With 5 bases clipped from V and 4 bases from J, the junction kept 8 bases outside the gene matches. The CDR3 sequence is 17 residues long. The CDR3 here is CASSALAGGPVTGELFF. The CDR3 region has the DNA TGTGCCAGCAGTGCCCTAGCGGGAGGGCCGGTCACCGGGGAGCTGTTTTTT.

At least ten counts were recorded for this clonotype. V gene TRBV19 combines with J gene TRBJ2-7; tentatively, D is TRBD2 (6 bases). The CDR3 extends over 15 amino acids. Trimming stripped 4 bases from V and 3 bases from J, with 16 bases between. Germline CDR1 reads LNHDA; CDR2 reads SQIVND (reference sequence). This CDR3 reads CASSTQAGANYEQYF. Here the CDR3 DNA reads TGTGCCAGTAGTACTCAAGCGGGCGCCAACTACGAGCAGTACTTC. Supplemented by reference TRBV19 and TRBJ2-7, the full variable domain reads DGGITQSPKYLFRKEGQNVTLSCEQNLNHDAMYWYRQDPGQGLRLIYYSQIVNDFQKGDIAEGYSVSREKKESFPLTVTSAQKNPTAFYLCASSTQAGANYEQYFGPGTRLTVT.

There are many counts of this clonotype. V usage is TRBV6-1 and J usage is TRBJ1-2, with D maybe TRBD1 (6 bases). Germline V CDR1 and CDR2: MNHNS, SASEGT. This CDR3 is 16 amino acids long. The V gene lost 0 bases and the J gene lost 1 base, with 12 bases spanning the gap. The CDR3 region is CASSEALGRGNYGYTF. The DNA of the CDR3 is TGTGCCAGCAGTGAAGCGCTCGGCAGGGGTAACTATGGCTACACCTTC.

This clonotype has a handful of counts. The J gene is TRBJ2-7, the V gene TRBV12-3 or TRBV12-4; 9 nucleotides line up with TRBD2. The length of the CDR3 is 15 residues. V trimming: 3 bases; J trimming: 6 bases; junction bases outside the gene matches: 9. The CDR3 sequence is CASSLRAGGHLEQYF. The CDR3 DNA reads TGTGCCAGCAGTTTGAGAGCGGGAGGACATCTCGAGCAGTACTTC.